Here is one T cell receptor (beta chain) with its context. This sample is part of a study of shared clonotypes between healthy human individuals. The data were produced by immunoSEQ multiplex PCR, yet TCRdb's version contains in-frame clones alone and is incomplete. Counted here are 2 million or so clones, roughly 95% occurring once; the ten biggest clones make up 0.13%. Germline-derived CDR1 and CDR2 are SGHRS and YFSETQ. Trimming pared 4 bases from V and 7 bases from J, leaving 17 bases between. This CDR3 has 15 residues. The sequenced sample was naive CD4+ T cells sorted from blood. Subset defined: CD45RA+ positively selected. This clonotype was sampled from a man aged 18 to 29 in good health. The gene calls are TRBV5-1 and TRBJ1-4, with D uncertain. The CDR3 here is CASSKGGVSGEKLFF. The DNA of the CDR3 is TGCGCCAGCAGCAAGGGTGGGGTTAGTGGTGAAAAACTGTTTTTT.